A selection of T cell receptor beta chains follows, all from one sample in a study of cytomegalovirus exposure and HLA in healthy donors. The table came from immunoSEQ multiplex PCR; TCRdb's copy has only in-frame clones and leaves some out. This sample has 100,000 to 150,000 clones, with around 85% found just once. Sample: PBMCs. The source of these receptors is a boy aged 5-17 years in good health and CMV-seronegative. The CDR3 runs from the conserved cysteine through the conserved F or W. A D gene is named only where the DNA matches it firmly. Expanded clones get a size class; other rows say once, few or many, or leave the size out.

V gene	J gene	clone size	D gene	CDR3 protein	CDR3 DNA
TRBV6-1	TRBJ2-1	few	TRBD2	CASSGRLAASNEQFF	TGTGCCAGCAGTGGACGGCTAGCGGCTTCCAATGAGCAGTTCTTC
TRBV2	TRBJ2-1	.	TRBD2	CASRDREGRNEQFF	TGTGCCAGCCGGGATCGGGAGGGGCGGAATGAGCAGTTCTTC
TRBV7-9	TRBJ1-4	.	TRBD1	CASSSAGGTGREKLFF	TGTGCCAGCAGCTCTGCGGGGGGGACAGGACGAGAAAAACTGTTTTTT
TRBV11-2	TRBJ2-7	.	.	CASSPGIRTYEQYF	TGTGCCAGCAGCCCCGGGATACGGACCTACGAGCAGTACTTC
TRBV4-3	TRBJ1-1	once	.	CASSQDRETRAFF	TGCGCCAGCAGCCAAGATCGGGAAACCAGAGCTTTCTTT
TRBV19	TRBJ1-1	.	.	CASAGNTEAFF	TGTGCCAGTGCAGGTAACACTGAAGCTTTCTTT
TRBV28	TRBJ2-7	.	.	CASTSPGTYEQYF	TGTGCCAGCACATCCCCGGGGACCTACGAGCAGTACTTC
TRBV7-8	TRBJ1-5	.	.	CASSYRTDNQPQHF	TGTGCCAGCAGCTATAGGACAGATAATCAGCCCCAGCATTTT
TRBV5-1	TRBJ1-1	.	.	CASSFTGYGLGAFF	TGCGCCAGCAGCTTTACAGGGTACGGCCTCGGAGCTTTCTTT
TRBV11-2	TRBJ2-3	.	TRBD2	CASSLALAGATDTQYF	TGTGCCAGCAGCTTAGCCCTAGCGGGAGCCACAGATACGCAGTATTTT
TRBV27	TRBJ1-5	.	.	CASSLGVGGRNQPQHF	TGTGCCAGCAGTTTAGGCGTCGGGGGACGGAATCAGCCCCAGCATTTT
TRBV7-7	TRBJ2-1	.	TRBD2	CASSSSSGGANEQFF	TGTGCCAGCAGCTCTTCTAGCGGGGGGGCCAATGAGCAGTTCTTC
TRBV9	TRBJ2-1	.	TRBD2	CASSLAGSSYNEQFF	TGTGCCAGCAGTCTAGCGGGAAGCTCCTACAATGAGCAGTTCTTC
TRBV18	TRBJ1-1	.	.	CASSPSATGTEAFF	TGTGCCAGCTCCCCCTCGGCAACGGGGACTGAAGCTTTCTTT
TRBV4-1	TRBJ2-1	.	TRBD2	CASRGLAGHNEQFF	TGCGCCAGCAGGGGACTAGCGGGTCACAATGAGCAGTTCTTC
TRBV4-3	TRBJ1-6	.	.	CASSQVEGSPLHF	TGCGCCAGCAGCCAAGTTGAGGGATCACCCCTCCACTTT
TRBV9	TRBJ1-2	.	TRBD1	CASSTHGTDYGYTF	TGTGCCAGCAGCACACACGGGACAGACTATGGCTACACCTTC
TRBV4-2	TRBJ2-5	once	TRBD2	CASSQGPRLAGEETQYF	TGTGCCAGCAGCCAGGGGCCGCGGCTAGCGGGGGAAGAGACCCAGTACTTC
TRBV5-1	TRBJ2-1	.	.	CASSHQLEDEQFF	TGCGCCAGCAGCCATCAACTAGAGGATGAGCAGTTCTTC
TRBV12-2	TRBJ1-2	.	.	CASRTRQSPINYGYTF	TGTGCAAGTCGCACCCGACAGTCTCCTATTAACTATGGCTACACCTTC